The clone carrying this T cell receptor beta chain has only a few counts. The antigen remains unidentified. Healthy individuals of Caucasian origin from Russia, aged about 6 to 100, served as donors. Germline CDR1 and CDR2: DFQATT and SNEGSKA (reference sequence). V was pared by 1 base and J by 4 bases, with 9 bases of the junction left unmatched. The length of the CDR3 is 16 residues. It was with a sample-barcoded 5' primer and a J-beta primer mix that a second PCR of roughly 7 to 11 cycles was run. One entry per CDR3 protein results from TCRdb running MiXCR on the 5' RACE reads. The sample has some 1.6 million distinct CDR3 sequences; 30% to 35% are singletons. The record originates from a study of blood T cells in healthy people across ages. Study-level information: The template switching approach captured approximately one barcoded beta molecule for every two T cells.

Findings of the study overall: More naive CD4+ cells and higher diversity were found in long-lived than in aged donors. Per million T cells, TCR beta diversity dropped about linearly as age rose.

The TCR was taken from a woman aged 25-40 years in good health. This chain links TRBV20-1 with TRBJ1-2; 10 nucleotides match TRBD1. The sequenced material came from blood. For the CDR3, the DNA is TGCAGTGCTAGAGGCCCAAGGACAGGGGGGTCCTATGGCTACACCTTC. Translated: CSARGPRTGGSYGYTF.